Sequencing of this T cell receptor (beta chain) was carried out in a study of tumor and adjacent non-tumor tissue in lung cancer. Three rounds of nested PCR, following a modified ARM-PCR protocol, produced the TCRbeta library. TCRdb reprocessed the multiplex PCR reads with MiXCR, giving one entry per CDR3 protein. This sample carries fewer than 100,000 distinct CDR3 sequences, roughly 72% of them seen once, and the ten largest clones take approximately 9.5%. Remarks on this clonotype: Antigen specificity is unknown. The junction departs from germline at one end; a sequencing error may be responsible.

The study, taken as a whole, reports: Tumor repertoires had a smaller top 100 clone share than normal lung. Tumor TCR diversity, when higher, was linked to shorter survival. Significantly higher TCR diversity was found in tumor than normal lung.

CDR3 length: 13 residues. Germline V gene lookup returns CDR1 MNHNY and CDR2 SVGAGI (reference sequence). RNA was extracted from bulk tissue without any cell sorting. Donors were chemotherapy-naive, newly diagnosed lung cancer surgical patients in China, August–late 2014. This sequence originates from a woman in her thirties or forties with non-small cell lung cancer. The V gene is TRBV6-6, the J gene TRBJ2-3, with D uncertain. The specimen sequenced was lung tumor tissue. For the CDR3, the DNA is TGTGACAGCTCGGGTAGGAACACAGATACGCATTATTTT. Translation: CDSSGRNTDTHYF.